What follows is one T cell receptor (beta chain) and its context. Its matching antigen is unknown. Per the germline V gene, CDR1 is LNHNV and CDR2 is YYDKDF (reference sequence). This CDR3 has 18 amino acids. The V gene end was trimmed by 1 base and the J gene end by 4 bases; junction bases not matched to a gene: 8. The data were taken from a study of identical twins. Regarding the study as a whole: Abundant beta clonotypes from cord blood bore fewer insertions; memory repertoires lacked this pattern. Models underestimated how often monozygotic twins shared out-of-frame TCR alpha. Invariant MAIT and iNKT cells are populations that could partly confound zero-insertion analyses.

TCRdb re-called the 5' RACE reads through MiXCR, storing one row per CDR3 protein. In the table there are 250,000 or so distinct CDR3 sequences, approximately 7.3% of which are singletons. The same sample was also studied in work on yellow fever vaccine responses in identical twins. That source notes: Reported findings indicate that twins' vaccine T cell responses seemed partially convergent, partially personalized.

The sample consisted of CD8+ T cells sorted from blood. The receptor was derived from a woman under 30 in good health. This rearrangement joins TRBV15 to TRBJ2-1, with TRBD2 identical over 12 bases. CDR3: CATSRALAGGAIYNEQFF. DNA of the CDR3: TGTGCCACCAGCAGAGCACTAGCGGGGGGTGCTATATACAATGAGCAGTTCTTC.